These 12 T cell receptor beta chains were all obtained from the same sample, sequenced in a study of blood T cells in healthy people across ages. Then a second PCR, running about 7 to 11 cycles, was carried out with a sample-barcoded 5' primer and a J-beta primer mix. Using its own MiXCR run on the 5' RACE reads, TCRdb lists one record per CDR3 protein. The data contain approximately 940,000 distinct CDR3 sequences, around 46% of them seen just once; the ten biggest clones take up around 15%. Input material: blood. Receptors were obtained from a man aged 25-40 years in good health.

V usage is TRBV20-1 and J usage is TRBJ2-7, with 7 bases aligning to TRBD1. V trimming: 0 bases; J trimming: 2 bases; junction bases outside the gene matches: 7. Germline V gene data show CDR1 as DFQATT and CDR2 as SNEGSKA (reference sequence). The CDR3 sequence is 15 residues long. The CDR3 bases are TGCAGTGCTAGAGATGGGACCGGGACAGCCTACGAGCAGTACTTC. It yields the protein CSARDGTGTAYEQYF.

The chain carries TRBV5-1 and TRBJ2-5; D gene unclear. V shed 0 bases and J shed 3 bases, with 6 bases lying between them. The CDR3 runs to 13 residues. The germline CDR1 and CDR2 sequences are SGHRS and YFSETQ. The CDR3 DNA sequence: TGCGCCAGCAGCTTGGATCATAAAGAGACCCAGTACTTC. It is translated as CASSLDHKETQYF.

The chain combines TRBV14 with TRBJ2-7; no firm D call. Germline lookup yields CDR1 SGHDN and CDR2 FVKESK. The CDR3 has 16 residues. Trimming pared 4 bases from V and 2 bases from J, leaving 18 bases between. The CDR3 DNA reads TGTGCCAGCAGCCGAAATAGTTTTGGGCAAGCCTACGAGCAGTACTTC. It translates to CASSRNSFGQAYEQYF. The variable domain in full, with the rest retrieved from reference TRBV14 and TRBJ2-7, is EAGVTQFPSHSVIEKGQTVTLRCDPISGHDNLYWYRRVMGKEIKFLLHFVKESKQDESGMPNNRFLAERTGGTYSTLKVQPAELEDSGVYFCASSRNSFGQAYEQYFGPGTRLTVT.

This chain links TRBV7-8 with TRBJ2-1; D perhaps matches TRBD2 (6 bases). V lost 5 bases and J 7 bases, leaving 27 bases between the germline ends. CDR3 length: 18 residues. Per the germline V gene, CDR1 is SGHVS and CDR2 is FQNEAQ. This CDR3 reads CASSPLGYRGYSGNEQFF. CDR3 coding DNA: TGTGCCAGCAGCCCCCTGGGATACCGGGGGTACTCAGGGAATGAGCAGTTCTTC. Using reference TRBV7-8 and TRBJ2-1 for the parts outside the CDR3, the full variable domain is GAGVSQSPRYKVAKRGQDVALRCDPISGHVSLFWYQQALGQGPEFLTYFQNEAQLDKSGLPSDRFFAERPEGSVSTLKIQRTQQEDSAVYLCASSPLGYRGYSGNEQFFGPGTRLTVL.

V gene TRBV2 combines with J gene TRBJ1-4; 7 bases are shared with TRBD1. CDR3 length: 16 residues. Germline loops: CDR1 SNHLY, CDR2 FYNNEI. V lost 1 base, J lost 7 bases, and 9 bases stayed unmatched. CDR3 amino acids: CASSEDEQGMGEKLFF. Written as DNA, the CDR3 is TGTGCCAGCAGTGAAGACGAACAGGGGATGGGTGAAAAACTGTTTTTT. The full variable domain, with the rest looked up from reference TRBV2 and TRBJ1-4, is EPEVTQTPSHQVTQMGQEVILRCVPISNHLYFYWYRQILGQKVEFLVSFYNNEISEKSEIFDDQFSVERPDGSNFTLKIRSTKLEDSAMYFCASSEDEQGMGEKLFFGSGTQLSVL.

This chain links TRBV27 with TRBJ2-7; 10 positions agree with TRBD1. This CDR3 is built from 15 residues. V shed 6 bases, J shed 2 bases, and the junction held 7 bases outside the gene matches. Germline loops: CDR1 MNHEY, CDR2 SMNVEV (reference sequence). The CDR3 DNA is TGTGCCAGCAGGCTTGCGGGGACAGGGGCCTACGAGCAGTACTTC. Translated, it gives CASRLAGTGAYEQYF.

This clonotype was seen only a few times. The chain recombines TRBV4-3 with TRBJ1-1; TRBD1 matches 11 bases. Losses at the gene ends were 0 bases for V and 4 bases for J; bases not matched to a gene: 1. Germline CDR1 reads LGHNA; CDR2 reads YSLEER. CDR3 length: 15 amino acids. In nucleotides, the CDR3 is TGCGCCAGCAGCCAAGATGGGACAGGGGGCACTGAAGCTTTCTTT. Amino acids: CASSQDGTGGTEAFF.

This clonotype was observed a few times. CDR3 sequence (DNA): TGTGCCAGCAGCCCCCGGTCCGGGGGTAACACTGAAGCTTTCTTT. Translating it yields CASSPRSGGNTEAFF. The gene calls are TRBV7-3 and TRBJ1-1, with a possible D match to TRBD1 (5 bases). CDR1 is SGHTA and CDR2 is FQGTGA in the germline V gene. The CDR3 length is 15 residues. The V gene lost 5 bases and the J gene lost 2 bases, with 15 bases spanning the gap.

A single count supports this clonotype. The V gene is TRBV15, the J gene TRBJ1-5; 11 nucleotides match TRBD1. CDR3 size: 15 residues. V was pared by 2 bases and J by 10 bases, with 7 bases of the junction left unmatched. Germline V gene sequence: CDR1 LNHNV, CDR2 YYDKDF (reference sequence). The DNA for the CDR3 is TGTGCCACCAGCAGATCCCGGACAGGGGGCGAACCCCAGCATTTT. This translates into CATSRSRTGGEPQHF.

The gene calls are TRBV20-1 and TRBJ1-1; D is unclear. The V and J ends lost 0 bases and 0 bases respectively, with 17 bases between them. Germline loops: CDR1 DFQATT, CDR2 SNEGSKA (reference sequence). The CDR3 loop spans 17 amino acids. The CDR3 spells CSARDLFSRSMNTEAFF. Written as DNA, the CDR3 is TGCAGTGCTAGAGATCTCTTCAGCAGAAGTATGAACACTGAAGCTTTCTTT.

This chain joins TRBV6-5 and TRBJ1-3; D gene ambiguous. V was pared by 4 bases and J by 2 bases, with 12 bases between. The CDR3 contains 15 residues. Germline CDR1 and CDR2: MNHEY and SVGAGI. The CDR3, as DNA: TGTGCCAGCAGTTCCCAGGTTTCCACTGGAAACACCATATATTTT. It codes for CASSSQVSTGNTIYF.

This clonotype showed up just a few times. The V and J genes are TRBV29-1 and TRBJ2-5, with TRBD2 identical over 7 bases. The junction had 4 bases not matched to a gene; V was cut back by 7 bases and J by 2 bases. There are 12 residues in the CDR3. CDR1 is SQVTM and CDR2 is ANQGSEA in the germline V gene. Here the CDR3 reads CSGGGGQETQYF. The CDR3 DNA sequence: TGCAGCGGGGGGGGAGGACAAGAGACCCAGTACTTC.